One sample yielded the 24 T cell receptor beta chains listed below, sequenced in a study of T cells expressing NK-cell markers. TCRdb reanalyzed the 5' RACE reads and collapses them to one entry per CDR3 protein, without DNA. The specimen's table records a few hundred thousand distinct CDR3 sequences. Sequenced input: blood T cells: a sorted CD56 or NKG2C T cell subset, CD4+ or CD8+ T cells, or bulk PBMC T cells (not recorded which). The receptors stem from a man aged 18 to 69 in good health.

This chain links TRBV5-1 with TRBJ2-3. Germline assignment: CDR1 SGHRS and CDR2 YFSETQ. CDR3 length equals 13 residues. Here the CDR3 reads CASSPSTTDTQYF.

V usage is TRBV19 and J usage is TRBJ2-2; the TCRdb call, TRBD1, lacks DNA for checking. The germline gives CDR1 LNHDA, CDR2 SQIVND (reference sequence). This CDR3 has 15 amino acids. The CDR3 loop reads CASSRETGSSGELFF.

The CDR3: CASSLAGVGELFF. The chain combines TRBV19 with TRBJ2-2; the TCRdb D gene call, TRBD1, has no DNA to confirm it. The length of the CDR3 is 13 residues. CDR1 is LNHDA and CDR2 is SQIVND in the germline V gene (reference sequence).

The chain joins TRBV11-2 to TRBJ2-7. This CDR3 comprises 15 residues. From germline, CDR1 is SGHAT and CDR2 FQNNGV. CDR3 in amino acids: CASSLSGVASYEQYF.

V usage is TRBV6-5 and J usage is TRBJ2-7; without DNA, the TCRdb call of TRBD2 cannot be checked. This CDR3 has 14 residues. Germline loops: CDR1 MNHEY, CDR2 SVGAGI. CDR3 sequence reads: CASSYSWLGLEQYF.

CDR3 residues: CASSPRIEGNTGELFF. The chain has TRBV9 and TRBJ2-2. CDR3 size: 16 residues. The V gene's germline CDR1 is SGDLS and CDR2 YYNGEE.

The chain is built from TRBV3-1 and TRBJ2-7; the TRBD2 assignment by TCRdb is unverifiable without DNA. Per the germline V gene, CDR1 is LGHDT and CDR2 is YNNKEL (reference sequence). This CDR3 has 14 residues. CDR3 in amino acids: CASSPGDFPIEQYF.

V and J are TRBV2 and TRBJ2-2. The CDR3 runs 13 residues. Germline CDR1 reads SNHLY; CDR2 reads FYNNEI. CDR3 sequence reads: CASSETRSGELFF. Full variable domain (remainder filled in from reference TRBV2 and TRBJ2-2): EPEVTQTPSHQVTQMGQEVILRCVPISNHLYFYWYRQILGQKVEFLVSFYNNEISEKSEIFDDQFSVERPDGSNFTLKIRSTKLEDSAMYFCASSETRSGELFFGEGSRLTVL.

The chain joins TRBV5-1 to TRBJ2-7. The CDR3 has 14 residues. Germline V gives CDR1 SGHRS, CDR2 YFSETQ. The CDR3 sequence is CASRGQTSSYEQYF.

The V call is TRBV5-1, the J call TRBJ1-3. Germline V gives CDR1 SGHRS, CDR2 YFSETQ. The CDR3 has 15 residues. CDR3 sequence: CASSLIARAGNTIYF.

This chain joins TRBV13 and TRBJ2-7; there is no DNA to check the TCRdb D call of TRBD2. The length of the CDR3 is 13 residues. Germline V gene lookup returns CDR1 PRHDT and CDR2 FYEKMQ (reference sequence). The CDR3 sequence: CASTPVRGGEQYF.

The chain links TRBV4-2 to TRBJ2-7. This CDR3 has 16 residues. In germline, CDR1 is LGHNA, CDR2 YNFKEQ. CDR3: CASSQDGPVTSYEQYF.

CDR3 loop: CAWSREGYNEQFF. V usage is TRBV30 and J usage is TRBJ2-1; the D call from TCRdb, TRBD2, cannot be confirmed without DNA. Germline V gene sequence: CDR1 GTSNPN, CDR2 SVGIG (reference sequence). CDR3 length: 13 residues.

This CDR3 is CASSTWTSGGHGELFF. The V and J genes are TRBV12-3 or TRBV12-4 and TRBJ2-2; TCRdb lists TRBD2, though no DNA is available to test this call. The CDR3 length is 16 residues.

The chain is built from TRBV6-6 and TRBJ2-5. The length of the CDR3 is 12 residues. Looked up from germline, CDR1 is MNHNY and CDR2 is SVGAGI (reference sequence). The CDR3 reads CASSKVGETQYF.

The chain joins TRBV24-1 to TRBJ2-3; TCRdb designates TRBD2, a call that cannot be tested without DNA. This CDR3 is 17 amino acids long. Germline V gene sequence: CDR1 KGHDR, CDR2 SFDVKD. CDR3 protein: CATSDPTSSLGTDTQYF.

The chain uses TRBV7-2 and TRBJ2-1; TCRdb's assignment of TRBD2 cannot be checked, as there is no DNA. The germline V gene encodes CDR1 SGHTA and CDR2 FQGNSA. This CDR3 comprises 14 residues. The CDR3 is CASSFRGLANEQFF.

The chain is built from TRBV9 and TRBJ2-7. Germline CDR1 reads SGDLS; CDR2 reads YYNGEE. This CDR3 contains 13 residues. The CDR3 spells CASSVRSSSEQYF.

This chain joins TRBV11-2 and TRBJ2-1; as DNA is missing, the TRBD2 call by TCRdb cannot be tested. Germline V gene data show CDR1 as SGHAT and CDR2 as FQNNGV. The CDR3 runs 18 residues. The CDR3 is CASSLGAGTSGGADEQFF.

This chain joins TRBV7-9 and TRBJ2-1; the TCRdb call, TRBD1, lacks DNA for checking. Germline V gives CDR1 SEHNR, CDR2 FQNEAQ (reference sequence). CDR3 size: 14 residues. The CDR3 loop is CASSFRDRSNEQFF. The variable domain in full, with the rest retrieved from reference TRBV7-9 and TRBJ2-1, is DTGVSQNPRHKITKRGQNVTFRCDPISEHNRLYWYRQTLGQGPEFLTYFQNEAQLEKSRLLSDRFSAERPKGSFSTLEIQRTEQGDSAMYLCASSFRDRSNEQFFGPGTRLTVL.

The V call is TRBV18, the J call TRBJ2-7. CDR3 length equals 14 residues. Germline lookup yields CDR1 KGHSH and CDR2 LQKENI. This CDR3 is CASSPPVGPYEQYF. Based on the CDR3 plus reference TRBV18 and TRBJ2-7, the full variable domain is NAGVMQNPRHLVRRRGQEARLRCSPMKGHSHVYWYRQLPEEGLKFMVYLQKENIIDESGMPKERFSAEFPKEGPSILRIQQVVRGDSAAYFCASSPPVGPYEQYFGPGTRLTVT.

The chain has TRBV19 and TRBJ2-1; the D call from TCRdb, TRBD1, cannot be confirmed without DNA. Germline lookup yields CDR1 LNHDA and CDR2 SQIVND (reference sequence). CDR3 length: 12 amino acids. CDR3 region: CASTPTGGEQFF. Full variable domain (outside the CDR3, taken from reference TRBV19 and TRBJ2-1): DGGITQSPKYLFRKEGQNVTLSCEQNLNHDAMYWYRQDPGQGLRLIYYSQIVNDFQKGDIAEGYSVSREKKESFPLTVTSAQKNPTAFYLCASTPTGGEQFFGPGTRLTVL.

The chain links TRBV11-2 to TRBJ2-2; TCRdb names TRBD1, which stays unverified in the absence of DNA. Per germline, CDR1 SGHAT and CDR2 FQNNGV. This CDR3 spans 17 amino acids. This chain's CDR3 is CASSLVRGYSNTGELFF.

The CDR3 loop is CAISWTLAQETQYF. The rearrangement links TRBV10-3 to TRBJ2-5; TCRdb's D call of TRBD1 is untestable without DNA. Germline V gene sequence: CDR1 ENHRY, CDR2 SYGVKD. CDR3 length equals 14 residues.